These 23 T cell receptor beta chains were all obtained from the same sample, sequenced in a study of Ad26.COV2.S vaccination and SARS-CoV-2 variants. Noted treatment: some 19 received Ad26.COV2.S at low or high dose, single or two shots; roughly five received placebo; per-sample allocation not given. The investigators took samples on day 63 after the first vaccine or placebo injection. Some clones are missing from TCRdb's copy, which holds only in-frame ones; the method was immunoSEQ multiplex PCR. This sample carries some 520,000 clones, 87% of them seen once, and the ten largest clones take 9.5% to 15%. Source: peripheral blood, taken in a trial of Ad26.COV2.S vaccine versus placebo. The receptors come from a person between 18 and 65 years old who received the Ad26.COV2.S COVID-19 vaccine or a placebo.

This chain joins TRBV7-3 and TRBJ2-3; D not certain. CDR1 and CDR2 from the germline V gene are SGHTA and FQGTGA. CDR3 length equals 12 residues. V gave up 5 bases and J gave up 1 base, with 4 bases separating them. The CDR3 is CASSPRTDTQYF. The CDR3 nucleotides are TGTGCCAGCAGCCCCCGCACAGATACGCAGTATTTT.

V usage is TRBV19 and J usage is TRBJ1-2, with a possible D match to TRBD1 (6 bases). The CDR3 totals 14 residues. The germline V and J ends were trimmed by 8 bases and 1 base, with 14 bases remaining between them. Germline V gene lookup returns CDR1 LNHDA and CDR2 SQIVND (reference sequence). The chain's CDR3 is CASGGEVFNYGYTF. DNA for the CDR3: TGTGCCAGTGGGGGCGAGGTGTTTAACTATGGCTACACCTTC.

This chain uses TRBV18 with TRBJ1-2; 8 bases line up with TRBD1. Germline loops: CDR1 KGHSH, CDR2 LQKENI. The CDR3 covers 12 residues. V was clipped by 3 bases and J by 6 bases; unmatched bases: 0. CDR3 residues: CASSPGQDGYTF. The CDR3 DNA follows: TGTGCCAGCTCACCGGGACAGGATGGCTACACCTTC. The variable domain in full, with the rest retrieved from reference TRBV18 and TRBJ1-2, is NAGVMQNPRHLVRRRGQEARLRCSPMKGHSHVYWYRQLPEEGLKFMVYLQKENIIDESGMPKERFSAEFPKEGPSILRIQQVVRGDSAAYFCASSPGQDGYTFGSGTRLTVV.

The chain is built from TRBV28 and TRBJ1-2; D ambiguous. CDR1 MDHEN and CDR2 SYDVKM come from the germline V gene. Trimming cost V 2 bases and J 8 bases, with 18 bases left between them. The CDR3 spans 15 residues. CDR3 nucleotide sequence: TGTGCCAGCAGTTTACTAGTCGGGCAGGCCCAGGGCTACACCTTC. Its protein product is CASSLLVGQAQGYTF.

This chain joins TRBV19 and TRBJ1-2; D is unclear. The CDR3 runs 15 residues. The V and J ends lost 3 bases and 2 bases respectively, with 13 bases between them. The germline V gene encodes CDR1 LNHDA and CDR2 SQIVND (reference sequence). The CDR3 DNA follows: TGTGCCAGTAGTATCGCACATGGCGCAAACTATGGCTACACCTTC. Its translation: CASSIAHGANYGYTF. The full variable domain, in which reference TRBV19 and TRBJ1-2 provide the parts outside the CDR3, is DGGITQSPKYLFRKEGQNVTLSCEQNLNHDAMYWYRQDPGQGLRLIYYSQIVNDFQKGDIAEGYSVSREKKESFPLTVTSAQKNPTAFYLCASSIAHGANYGYTFGSGTRLTVV.

The chain uses TRBV30 and TRBJ2-1; TRBD2 agrees at 12 bases. Germline V gene data show CDR1 as GTSNPN and CDR2 as SVGIG (reference sequence). With 3 bases clipped from V and 4 bases from J, the junction kept 4 bases outside the gene matches. The CDR3 is 15 residues long. The CDR3, as DNA: TGTGCCTGGAGCAGACTAGCGGGAGATTACAATGAGCAGTTCTTC. Its translation is CAWSRLAGDYNEQFF.

J is TRBJ2-2 and V is TRBV29-1; D assignment may be TRBD1 or TRBD2 (5 bases each). CDR1 and CDR2 (germline): SQVTM, ANQGSEA. The CDR3 contains 14 residues. Trimming pared 6 bases from V and 2 bases from J, leaving 13 bases between. This CDR3 reads CSVIPGPNTGELFF. The CDR3 region has the DNA TGCAGCGTCATTCCGGGACCCAACACCGGGGAGCTGTTTTTT.

J is TRBJ2-1 and V is TRBV6-6; no firm D call. Per the germline V gene, CDR1 is MNHNY and CDR2 is SVGAGI (reference sequence). The V end lost 0 bases, the J end lost 10 bases, and 10 bases lay between the germline ends. CDR3 size: 13 residues. The CDR3 DNA follows: TGTGCCAGCAGTTACTCGAGGTCAGAGGAGCAGTTCTTC. This encodes CASSYSRSEEQFF.

The chain recombines TRBV5-4 with TRBJ1-4; D ambiguous. CDR1 is SGHNT and CDR2 is YYREEE in the germline V gene (reference sequence). V lost 1 base and J lost 4, with 11 bases in between. This CDR3 has 15 residues. CDR3 sequence (DNA): TGTGCCAGCAGCTTGAGAATTGTCTTTAATGAAAAACTGTTTTTT. Translating it yields CASSLRIVFNEKLFF. Complete variable domain (other parts from reference TRBV5-4 and TRBJ1-4): ETGVTQSPTHLIKTRGQQVTLRCSSQSGHNTVSWYQQALGQGPQFIFQYYREEENGRGNFPPRFSGLQFPNYSSELNVNALELDDSALYLCASSLRIVFNEKLFFGSGTQLSVL.

The chain recombines TRBV30 with TRBJ1-5, with D perhaps matching TRBD1 (5 bases). Germline values: CDR1 GTSNPN, CDR2 SVGIG (reference sequence). The CDR3 contains 15 residues. With 0 bases removed from V and 4 bases from J, the gap between germline ends came to 13 bases. The CDR3 coding sequence is TGTGCCTGGAGTGTCGGTACGAGGGGAAATCAGCCCCAGCATTTT. Translating gives CAWSVGTRGNQPQHF.

This clone was detected once. This sequence joins TRBV7-8 and TRBJ1-1, with D unresolved. The CDR3 is 13 residues long. The V gene's germline CDR1 is SGHVS and CDR2 FQNEAQ. Between the trimmed V and J ends, which lost 2 bases and 0 bases, there was a span of 4 bases. CDR3 sequence reads: CASSLKVNTEAFF. The CDR3 DNA reads as TGTGCCAGCAGCTTAAAGGTGAACACTGAAGCTTTCTTT.

This chain uses TRBV7-3 with TRBJ2-1; D may be TRBD2 (6 bases). CDR3 length equals 15 residues. The germline V gene encodes CDR1 SGHTA and CDR2 FQGTGA. The V gene lost 3 bases and the J gene lost 7 bases, with 16 bases spanning the gap. CDR3 sequence reads: CASSFRLGSANEQFF. CDR3 in DNA: TGTGCCAGCAGCTTCAGACTAGGTAGTGCGAATGAGCAGTTCTTC.

V is TRBV19 and J is TRBJ2-5; weak D call: TRBD1 (5 bases). Germline V CDR1 and CDR2: LNHDA, SQIVND (reference sequence). With 3 bases removed from V and 4 bases from J, the gap between germline ends came to 12 bases. CDR3 length: 14 residues. As DNA, the CDR3 is TGTGCCAGTAGTATTAGGGGTGAAATAGAGACCCAGTACTTC. Its translation is CASSIRGEIETQYF. Full variable domain (rest looked up from reference TRBV19 and TRBJ2-5): DGGITQSPKYLFRKEGQNVTLSCEQNLNHDAMYWYRQDPGQGLRLIYYSQIVNDFQKGDIAEGYSVSREKKESFPLTVTSAQKNPTAFYLCASSIRGEIETQYFGPGTRLLVL.

This chain links TRBV5-4 with TRBJ2-3, with TRBD1 identical over 7 bases. The V gene end was trimmed by 4 bases and the J gene end by 1 base; junction bases not matched to a gene: 9. The CDR3 is made up of 16 amino acids. CDR1 and CDR2 (germline): SGHNT, YYREEE (reference sequence). CDR3 in DNA: TGTGCCAGCAGCCCAGCCGGGACAGACCGCACAGATACGCAGTATTTT. This gives the protein CASSPAGTDRTDTQYF.

The V call is TRBV28, the J call TRBJ1-6; D remains unclear. Germline CDR1 MDHEN, CDR2 SYDVKM. The germline V and J ends were trimmed by 5 bases and 10 bases, with 12 bases remaining between them. This CDR3 spans 13 amino acids. The CDR3 spells CASSGMGGSPLHF. In DNA, the CDR3 is TGTGCCAGCAGTGGGATGGGAGGGTCACCCCTCCACTTT. Variable domain in full (rest from reference TRBV28 and TRBJ1-6): DVKVTQSSRYLVKRTGEKVFLECVQDMDHENMFWYRQDPGLGLRLIYFSYDVKMKEKGDIPEGYSVSREKKERFSLILESASTNQTSMYLCASSGMGGSPLHFGNGTRLTVT.

The table lists this clone with a count of one. The V call is TRBV7-9, the J call TRBJ2-1; D possibly matches TRBD1 or TRBD2 (6 bases each). CDR3 length: 11 amino acids. Per the germline V gene, CDR1 is SEHNR and CDR2 is FQNEAQ (reference sequence). The V gene lost 6 bases and the J gene lost 10 bases, with 10 bases spanning the gap. CDR3 DNA sequence: TGTGCCAGCAGACGGGGGACAGAGCAGTTCTTC. Translated, it gives CASRRGTEQFF.

This chain connects TRBV30 to TRBJ2-2; D unclear. The germline V and J ends were trimmed by 2 bases and 6 bases, with 13 bases remaining between them. CDR3 length: 14 residues. CDR1 is GTSNPN and CDR2 is SVGIG in the germline V gene (reference sequence). In DNA, the CDR3 is TGTGCCTGGAGTAAGGCTCTAGTCCCCGGGGAGCTGTTTTTT. Encoded protein: CAWSKALVPGELFF.

This clone was recorded only once. J is TRBJ1-2 and V is TRBV7-9; D call uncertain. This CDR3 contains 13 residues. Looked up from germline, CDR1 is SEHNR and CDR2 is FQNEAQ (reference sequence). Trimming shortened V by 4 bases and J by 8 bases, and 14 bases separated the two germline ends. For the CDR3, the DNA is TGTGCCAGCAGCTCCTTGGGGTACACAGGCTACACCTTC. Protein sequence: CASSSLGYTGYTF. Together with reference TRBV7-9 and TRBJ1-2, the CDR3 gives the full variable domain: DTGVSQNPRHKITKRGQNVTFRCDPISEHNRLYWYRQTLGQGPEFLTYFQNEAQLEKSRLLSDRFSAERPKGSFSTLEIQRTEQGDSAMYLCASSSLGYTGYTFGSGTRLTVV.

This sequence joins TRBV27 and TRBJ2-3, with TRBD2 matching 7 bases. Per the germline V gene, CDR1 is MNHEY and CDR2 is SMNVEV (reference sequence). The V gene end was trimmed by 5 bases and the J gene end by 6 bases; junction bases not matched to a gene: 14. The CDR3 has 16 residues. CDR3 in DNA: TGTGCCAGCAGTCCGTACCTCGGGACTACCGGGGATACGCAGTATTTT. Its translation is CASSPYLGTTGDTQYF.

The CDR3 region is CASSPSSDEQFF. The CDR3, as DNA: TGTGCCAGCTCACCATCGTCAGATGAGCAGTTCTTC. This chain uses TRBV18 with TRBJ2-1; D not resolved. V was pared by 2 bases and J by 8 bases, with 7 bases between. Germline V gene lookup returns CDR1 KGHSH and CDR2 LQKENI. The CDR3 runs to 12 residues.

The V call is TRBV2, the J call TRBJ2-7; maybe TRBD1 (6 bases). Germline CDR1 reads SNHLY; CDR2 reads FYNNEI. This CDR3 comprises 14 residues. Deletions cut 8 bases from V and 1 base from J, with 15 bases between. CDR3 sequence: CASGYSDRSYEQYF. CDR3 nucleotide sequence: TGTGCCAGCGGCTACTCCGACAGGTCCTACGAGCAGTACTTC.

V gene TRBV10-3 combines with J gene TRBJ1-6; TRBD1 aligns across 7 bases. This CDR3 contains 12 residues. J was trimmed by 8 bases and V by 9 bases; bases with no gene match: 4. Looked up from germline, CDR1 is ENHRY and CDR2 is SYGVKD. The CDR3 sequence is CAIGTEDSPLHF. In DNA, the CDR3 is TGTGCCATTGGGACAGAGGATTCACCCCTCCACTTT.

The chain carries TRBV28 and TRBJ1-4; a possible D gene is TRBD1 (5 bases). The CDR3 consists of 14 residues. V was clipped by 5 bases and J by 5 bases, with 12 bases between them. Germline V gene data show CDR1 as MDHEN and CDR2 as SYDVKM. As DNA, the CDR3 is TGTGCCAGCAGTATGCCGACAGTCAATGAAAAACTGTTTTTT. Its translation: CASSMPTVNEKLFF.